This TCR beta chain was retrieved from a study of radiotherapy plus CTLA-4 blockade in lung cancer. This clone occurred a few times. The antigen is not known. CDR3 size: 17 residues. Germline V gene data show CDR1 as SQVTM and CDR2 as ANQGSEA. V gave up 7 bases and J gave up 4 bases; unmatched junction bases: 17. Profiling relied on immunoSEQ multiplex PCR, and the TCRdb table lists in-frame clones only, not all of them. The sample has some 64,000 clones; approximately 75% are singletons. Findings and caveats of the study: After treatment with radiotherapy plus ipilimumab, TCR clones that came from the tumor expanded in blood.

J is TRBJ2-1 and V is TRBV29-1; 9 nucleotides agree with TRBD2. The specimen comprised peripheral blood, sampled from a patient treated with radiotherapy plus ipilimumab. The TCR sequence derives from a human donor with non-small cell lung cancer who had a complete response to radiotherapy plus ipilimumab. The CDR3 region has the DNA TGCAGCGCGCTCGTTGTGGTAGCGGGAGTTCGGTACAATGAGCAGTTCTTC. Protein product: CSALVVVAGVRYNEQFF.